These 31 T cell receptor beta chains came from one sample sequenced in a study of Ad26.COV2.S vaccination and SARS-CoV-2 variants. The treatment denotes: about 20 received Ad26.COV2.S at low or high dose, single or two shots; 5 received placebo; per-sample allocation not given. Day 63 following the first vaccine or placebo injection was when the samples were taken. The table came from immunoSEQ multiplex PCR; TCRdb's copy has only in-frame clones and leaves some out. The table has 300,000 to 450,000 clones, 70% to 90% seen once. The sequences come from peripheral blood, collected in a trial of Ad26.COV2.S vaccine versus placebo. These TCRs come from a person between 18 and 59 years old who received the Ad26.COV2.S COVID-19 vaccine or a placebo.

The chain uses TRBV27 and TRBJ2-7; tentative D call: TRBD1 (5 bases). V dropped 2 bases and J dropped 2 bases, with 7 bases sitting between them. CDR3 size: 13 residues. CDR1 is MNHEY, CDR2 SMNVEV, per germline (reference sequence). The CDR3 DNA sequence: TGTGCCAGCAGTTTAGGGGCAGCCTACGAGCAGTACTTC. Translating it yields CASSLGAAYEQYF.

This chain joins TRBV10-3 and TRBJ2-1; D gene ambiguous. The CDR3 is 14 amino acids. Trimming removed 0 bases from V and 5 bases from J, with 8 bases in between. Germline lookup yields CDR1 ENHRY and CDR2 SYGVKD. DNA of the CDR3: TGTGCCATCAGTGAGTCCGCCAGGAACAATGAGCAGTTCTTC. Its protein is CAISESARNNEQFF.

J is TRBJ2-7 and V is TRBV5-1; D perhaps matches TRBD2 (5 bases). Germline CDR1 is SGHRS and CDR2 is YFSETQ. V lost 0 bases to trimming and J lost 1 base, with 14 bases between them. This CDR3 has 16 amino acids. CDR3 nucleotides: TGCGCCAGCAGCTTGGACGCGTCTAGCAGTTCCTACGAGCAGTACTTC. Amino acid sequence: CASSLDASSSSYEQYF.

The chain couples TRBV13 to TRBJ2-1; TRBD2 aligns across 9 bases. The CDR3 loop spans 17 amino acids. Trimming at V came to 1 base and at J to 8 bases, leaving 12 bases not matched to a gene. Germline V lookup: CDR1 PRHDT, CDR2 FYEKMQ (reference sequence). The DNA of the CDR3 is TGTGCCAGCAGCTTAGTGCTAGCGGGGAAGTTTGGTGATGAGCAGTTCTTC. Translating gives CASSLVLAGKFGDEQFF.

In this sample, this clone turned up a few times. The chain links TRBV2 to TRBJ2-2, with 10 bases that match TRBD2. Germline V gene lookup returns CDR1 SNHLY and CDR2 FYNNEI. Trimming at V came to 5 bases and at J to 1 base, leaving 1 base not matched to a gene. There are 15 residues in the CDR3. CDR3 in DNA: TGTGCCAGCAGTCTAGCGGGGGTGAACACCGGGGAGCTGTTTTTT. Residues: CASSLAGVNTGELFF.

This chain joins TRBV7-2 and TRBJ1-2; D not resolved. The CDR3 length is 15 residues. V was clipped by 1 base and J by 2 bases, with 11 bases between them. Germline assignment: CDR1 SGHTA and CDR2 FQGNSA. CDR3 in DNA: TGTGCCAGCAGCTTAGTACCCACCAACAACTATGGCTACACCTTC. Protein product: CASSLVPTNNYGYTF.

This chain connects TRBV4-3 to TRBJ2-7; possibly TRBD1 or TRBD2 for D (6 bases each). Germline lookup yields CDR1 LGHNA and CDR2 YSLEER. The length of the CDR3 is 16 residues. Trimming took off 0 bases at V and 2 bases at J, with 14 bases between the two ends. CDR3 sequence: CASSQEGGWDTYEQYF. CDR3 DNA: TGCGCCAGCAGCCAAGAGGGGGGATGGGACACCTACGAGCAGTACTTC.

CDR3 in DNA: TGTGCCAGCAGCCAAGATCCGGCGAGGAACGTTCTTGAAAAACTGTTTTTT. Amino acid sequence: CASSQDPARNVLEKLFF. The chain carries TRBV3-1 (or the pseudogene TRBV3-2) and TRBJ1-4; D not resolved. There are 17 residues in the CDR3. CDR1 LGHDT and CDR2 YNNKEL come from the germline V gene (reference sequence). Trimming removed 0 bases from V and 7 bases from J, with 18 bases in between.

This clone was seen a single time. This chain's CDR3 is CASSPDGLAGAREQYF. CDR3 DNA sequence: TGTGCCAGCAGCCCCGACGGTCTAGCGGGAGCACGGGAGCAGTACTTC. The chain uses TRBV11-2 and TRBJ2-7, with TRBD2 matching 10 bases. The length of the CDR3 is 16 residues. Germline trimming cut 5 bases from V and 7 bases from J; bases unmatched to any gene: 14. In germline, CDR1 is SGHAT, CDR2 FQNNGV. Looking up the rest from reference TRBV11-2 and TRBJ2-7 gives the full variable domain: EAGVAQSPRYKIIEKRQSVAFWCNPISGHATLYWYQQILGQGPKLLIQFQNNGVVDDSQLPKDRFSAERLKGVDSTLKIQPAKLEDSAVYLCASSPDGLAGAREQYFGPGTRLTVT.

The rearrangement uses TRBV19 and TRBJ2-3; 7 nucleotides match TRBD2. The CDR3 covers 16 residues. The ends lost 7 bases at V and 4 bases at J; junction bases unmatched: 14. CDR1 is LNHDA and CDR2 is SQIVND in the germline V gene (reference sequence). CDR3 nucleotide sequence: TGTGCCAGTACCGGAGGGCTAGCGGCGATCCCAGATACGCAGTATTTT. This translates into CASTGGLAAIPDTQYF.

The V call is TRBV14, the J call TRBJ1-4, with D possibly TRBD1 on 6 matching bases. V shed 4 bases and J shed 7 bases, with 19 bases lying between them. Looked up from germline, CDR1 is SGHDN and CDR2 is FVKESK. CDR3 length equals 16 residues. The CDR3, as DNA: TGTGCCAGCAGCCGGGATGTCGGCCAGGGGTCTGAAAAACTGTTTTTT. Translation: CASSRDVGQGSEKLFF.

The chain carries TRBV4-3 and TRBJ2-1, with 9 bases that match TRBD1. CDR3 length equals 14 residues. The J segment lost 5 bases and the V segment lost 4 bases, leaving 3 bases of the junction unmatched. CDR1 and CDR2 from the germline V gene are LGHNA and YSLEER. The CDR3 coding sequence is TGCGCCAGCAGCCTTGGACAGGGGAACAATGAGCAGTTCTTC. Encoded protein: CASSLGQGNNEQFF.

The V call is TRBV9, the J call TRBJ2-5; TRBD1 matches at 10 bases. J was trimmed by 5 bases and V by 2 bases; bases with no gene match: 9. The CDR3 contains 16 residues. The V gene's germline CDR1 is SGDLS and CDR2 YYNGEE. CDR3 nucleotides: TGTGCCAGCAGCGTGCCGGGACAGGGGTTAAGGGAGACCCAGTACTTC. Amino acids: CASSVPGQGLRETQYF.

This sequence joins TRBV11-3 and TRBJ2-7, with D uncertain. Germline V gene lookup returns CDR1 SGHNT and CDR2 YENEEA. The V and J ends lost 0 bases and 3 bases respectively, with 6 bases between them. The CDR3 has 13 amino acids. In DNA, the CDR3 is TGTGCCAGCAGCTTAGAGGGGAACTACGAGCAGTACTTC. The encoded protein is CASSLEGNYEQYF.

The CDR3 nucleotides read TGTGCCAGCAGCCAAGGACCCACCGGGGAGCTGTTTTTT. It translates to CASSQGPTGELFF. The chain joins TRBV3-1 (or the pseudogene TRBV3-2) to TRBJ2-2; D is ambiguous. The V gene lost 1 base and the J gene lost 4 bases, with 4 bases spanning the gap. This CDR3 has 13 residues. Germline V gives CDR1 LGHDT, CDR2 YNNKEL (reference sequence).

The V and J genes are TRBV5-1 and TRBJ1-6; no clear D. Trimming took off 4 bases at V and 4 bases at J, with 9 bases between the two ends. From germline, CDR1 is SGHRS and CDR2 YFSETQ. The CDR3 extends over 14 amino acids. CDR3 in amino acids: CASSVGSYNSPLHF. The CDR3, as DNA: TGCGCCAGCAGCGTCGGATCTTATAATTCACCCCTCCACTTT.

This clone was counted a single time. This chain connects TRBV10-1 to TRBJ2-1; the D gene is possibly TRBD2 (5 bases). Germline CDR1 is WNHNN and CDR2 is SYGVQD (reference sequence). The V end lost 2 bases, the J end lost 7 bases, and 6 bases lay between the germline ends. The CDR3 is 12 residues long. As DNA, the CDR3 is TGCGCCAGCAGTGAGAGAGGGAATGAGCAGTTCTTC. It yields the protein CASSERGNEQFF.

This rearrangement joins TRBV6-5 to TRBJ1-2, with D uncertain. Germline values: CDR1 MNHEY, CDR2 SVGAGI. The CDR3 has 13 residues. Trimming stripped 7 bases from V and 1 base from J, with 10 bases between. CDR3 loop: CASTRGVNYGYTF. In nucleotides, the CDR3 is TGTGCCAGCACCCGTGGGGTTAACTATGGCTACACCTTC.

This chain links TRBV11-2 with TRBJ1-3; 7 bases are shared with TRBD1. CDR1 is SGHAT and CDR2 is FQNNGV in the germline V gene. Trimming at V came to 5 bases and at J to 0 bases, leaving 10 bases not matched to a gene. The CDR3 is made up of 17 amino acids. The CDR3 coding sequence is TGTGCCAGCAGCCCAGGCCTACAGGGGCCCTCTGGAAACACCATATATTTT. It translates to CASSPGLQGPSGNTIYF.

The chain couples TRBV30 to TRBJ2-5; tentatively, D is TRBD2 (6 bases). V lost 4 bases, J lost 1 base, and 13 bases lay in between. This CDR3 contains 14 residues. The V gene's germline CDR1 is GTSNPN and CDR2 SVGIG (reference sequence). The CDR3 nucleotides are TGTGCCTGGAACCATCTAGCGACCCAAGAGACCCAGTACTTC. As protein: CAWNHLATQETQYF.

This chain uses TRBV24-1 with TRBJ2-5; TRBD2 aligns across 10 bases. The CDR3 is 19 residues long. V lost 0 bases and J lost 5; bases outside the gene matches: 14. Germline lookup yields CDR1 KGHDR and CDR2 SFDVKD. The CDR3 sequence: CATSDLARLAGALRETQYF. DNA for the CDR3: TGTGCCACCAGTGATTTGGCGCGGCTAGCGGGAGCCCTGAGGGAGACCCAGTACTTC.

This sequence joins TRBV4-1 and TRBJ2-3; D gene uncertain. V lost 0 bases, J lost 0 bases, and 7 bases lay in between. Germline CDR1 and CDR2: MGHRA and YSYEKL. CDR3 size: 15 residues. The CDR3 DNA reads TGCGCCAGCAGCCAAGATCCCCCAAGCACAGATACGCAGTATTTT. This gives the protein CASSQDPPSTDTQYF.

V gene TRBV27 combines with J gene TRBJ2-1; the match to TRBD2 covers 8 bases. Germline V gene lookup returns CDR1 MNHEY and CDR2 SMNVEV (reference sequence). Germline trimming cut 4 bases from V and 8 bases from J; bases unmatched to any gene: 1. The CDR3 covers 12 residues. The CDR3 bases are TGTGCCAGCAGTTCTAGCGGGTATGAGCAGTTCTTC. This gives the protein CASSSSGYEQFF.

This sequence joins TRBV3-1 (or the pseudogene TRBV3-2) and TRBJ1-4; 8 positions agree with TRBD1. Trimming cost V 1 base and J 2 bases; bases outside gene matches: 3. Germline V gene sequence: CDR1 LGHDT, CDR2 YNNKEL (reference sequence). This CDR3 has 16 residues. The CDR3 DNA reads TGTGCCAGCAGCCAAGGAACAGGGGGTACTAATGAAAAACTGTTTTTT. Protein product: CASSQGTGGTNEKLFF.

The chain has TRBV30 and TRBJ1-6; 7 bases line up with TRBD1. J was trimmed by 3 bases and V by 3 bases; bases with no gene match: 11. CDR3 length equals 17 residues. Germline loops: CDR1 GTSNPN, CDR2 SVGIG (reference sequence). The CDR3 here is CAWSPGTEIYYNSPLHF. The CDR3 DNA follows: TGTGCCTGGAGCCCGGGGACAGAAATCTACTATAATTCACCCCTCCACTTT.

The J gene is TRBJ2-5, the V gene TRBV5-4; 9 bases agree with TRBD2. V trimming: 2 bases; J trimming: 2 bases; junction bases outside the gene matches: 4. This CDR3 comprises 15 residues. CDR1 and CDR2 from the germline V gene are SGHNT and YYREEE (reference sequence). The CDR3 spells CASSFRLAGQETQYF. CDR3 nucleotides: TGTGCCAGCAGCTTTCGGCTAGCGGGGCAAGAGACCCAGTACTTC.

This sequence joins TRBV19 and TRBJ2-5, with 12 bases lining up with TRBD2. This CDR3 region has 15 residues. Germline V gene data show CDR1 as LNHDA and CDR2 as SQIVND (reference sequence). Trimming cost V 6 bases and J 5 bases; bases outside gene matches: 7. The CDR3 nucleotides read TGTGCCAGTAGCACAACTAGCGGGAGGACTGAGACCCAGTACTTC. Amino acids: CASSTTSGRTETQYF.

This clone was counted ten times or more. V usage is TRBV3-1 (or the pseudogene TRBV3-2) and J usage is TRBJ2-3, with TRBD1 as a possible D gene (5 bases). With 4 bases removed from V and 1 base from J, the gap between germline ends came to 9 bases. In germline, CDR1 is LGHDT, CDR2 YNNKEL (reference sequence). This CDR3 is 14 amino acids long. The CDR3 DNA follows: TGTGCCAGCAGCCCCGAAGGGGGCACAGATACGCAGTATTTT. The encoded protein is CASSPEGGTDTQYF.

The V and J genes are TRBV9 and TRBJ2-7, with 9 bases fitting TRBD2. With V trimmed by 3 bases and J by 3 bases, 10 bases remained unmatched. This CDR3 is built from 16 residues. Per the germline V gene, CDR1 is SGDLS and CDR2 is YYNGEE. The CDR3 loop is CASSASTGTSSYEQYF. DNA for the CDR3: TGTGCCAGCAGCGCCTCGACCGGGACTAGCAGCTACGAGCAGTACTTC.

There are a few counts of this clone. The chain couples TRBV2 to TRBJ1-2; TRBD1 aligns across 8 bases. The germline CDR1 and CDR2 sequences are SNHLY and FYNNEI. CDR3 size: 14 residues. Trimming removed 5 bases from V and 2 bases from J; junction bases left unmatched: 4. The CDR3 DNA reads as TGTGCCAGCAGTCCTCAGGGGGCCAACTATGGCTACACCTTC. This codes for CASSPQGANYGYTF.

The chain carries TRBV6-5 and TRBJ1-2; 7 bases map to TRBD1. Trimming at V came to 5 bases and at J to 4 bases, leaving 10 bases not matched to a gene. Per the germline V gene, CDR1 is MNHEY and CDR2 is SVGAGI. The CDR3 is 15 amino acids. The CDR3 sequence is CASSPARDSIYGYTF. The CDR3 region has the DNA TGTGCCAGCAGTCCCGCCAGGGACAGCATCTATGGCTACACCTTC.